The rows below give T cell receptor beta chains drawn from one sample of a study of identifying expanded T cells in peripheral blood. Sequenced by immunoSEQ multiplex PCR; TCRdb stores in-frame clones only, minus some. The data hold fewer than 85,000 clones, with 70% to 90% observed a single time. Sequencing was done on a sample of blood. These receptors were collected from a person between 18 and 69 years old in good health. Each CDR3 is given with its conserved first and last residue. A D gene is named only where the DNA matches it firmly. Size values are once, few and many counts, or a class for expanded clones, and some rows have none.

abundance	d_gene	j_gene	v_gene	CDR3nt	CDR3aa
once	TRBD1	TRBJ2-7	TRBV19	TGTGCCAGTAGTTCAGGACAGGGGCTTAACGAGCAGTACTTC	CASSSGQGLNEQYF
-	-	TRBJ2-3	TRBV7-2	TGTGCCAGCAGCTTAAAACTTATCACAGATACGCAGTATTTT	CASSLKLITDTQYF
-	-	TRBJ2-5	TRBV5-6	TGTGCCAGCAGCTTGGTGGGACAATCGGAGACCCAGTACTTC	CASSLVGQSETQYF
-	-	TRBJ2-2	TRBV9	TGTGCCAGCAGCGTAGCGGGACCCCTGAACACCGGGGAGCTGTTTTTT	CASSVAGPLNTGELFF
-	TRBD2	TRBJ2-7	TRBV2	TGTGCCAGCATCTCGACTAGCGGGAGTGCCGAGCAGTACTTC	CASISTSGSAEQYF
-	TRBD1	TRBJ2-6	TRBV30	TGTGCCTGGCTCCGGGACAGTAGCTCTGGGGCCAACGTCCTGACTTTC	CAWLRDSSSGANVLTF
-	-	TRBJ2-5	TRBV5-1	TGCGCCAGCAGCTTCGGGTTCTTCGAAGAGACCCAGTACTTC	CASSFGFFEETQYF
-	-	TRBJ2-5	TRBV7-9	TGTGCCAGCAGATCGTACAGGAACCAAGAGACCCAGTACTTC	CASRSYRNQETQYF
-	-	TRBJ2-4	TRBV7-3	TGTGCCAGCAGCTTAATTGGTGCGGGGACACCGCCCTCCGGCAAAAACATTCAGTACTTC	CASSLIGAGTPPSGKNIQYF
-	-	TRBJ2-7	TRBV5-8	TGTGCCAGCAGCTTGTACAGGGAGGTTGGCGAGCAGTACTTC	CASSLYREVGEQYF
-	-	TRBJ1-2	TRBV9	TGTGCCAGCAGCGTAGCACGGAGCTATGGCTACACCTTC	CASSVARSYGYTF
once	TRBD1	TRBJ1-2	TRBV10-3	TGTGCCATCAGGGACGGACAGGGTGACTATGGCTACACCTTC	CAIRDGQGDYGYTF
-	-	TRBJ1-4	TRBV27	TGTGCCAGCAGTTTCAGCGGACCCAGGGAGGAAAAACTGTTTTTT	CASSFSGPREEKLFF
once	TRBD2	TRBJ2-3	TRBV6-6	TGTGCCAGCAGGGACTCCGGGACTAGCTACCGTGATACGCAGTATTTT	CASRDSGTSYRDTQYF
-	TRBD1	TRBJ2-7	TRBV5-6	TGTGCCAGCAGCGCGCCGGGACAGGGGGGCGAGCAGTACTTC	CASSAPGQGGEQYF
-	-	TRBJ2-6	TRBV18	TGTGCCAGCTCACCAGGTCGACCTGGGGCCAACGTCCTGACTTTC	CASSPGRPGANVLTF
once	TRBD1	TRBJ1-5	TRBV5-5	TGTGCCAGCAGCTTGGAAGGGGGACAGGGCAATCAGCCCCAGCATTTT	CASSLEGGQGNQPQHF
-	-	TRBJ1-5	TRBV28	TGTGCCAGCAGTTTTGCTAGGGCCAATCAGCCCCAGCATTTT	CASSFARANQPQHF
-	-	TRBJ1-4	TRBV9	TGTGCCAGCAGCGTAGGGGCCGCGGGGCGGGGAATTGAAAAACTGTTTTTT	CASSVGAAGRGIEKLFF
-	TRBD1	TRBJ2-2	TRBV12-5	TGTGCTAGTGGTTGGTCAGGGGGCGAAACCGGGGAGCTGTTTTTT	CASGWSGGETGELFF
few	-	TRBJ2-5	TRBV7-3	TGTGCCAGCAGCTTAGTTGTCGCCGAGCAAGAGACCCAGTACTTC	CASSLVVAEQETQYF
once	TRBD1	TRBJ2-1	TRBV5-8	TGTGCCAGCGTCCACCGGGACAGGGGAGGTGGTGCGTTCTTC	CASVHRDRGGGAFF
-	-	TRBJ2-2	TRBV19	TGTGCCAGTAGTATACAGGGATTGAGCACCGGGGAGCTGTTTTTT	CASSIQGLSTGELFF
-	TRBD2	TRBJ2-5	TRBV7-8	TGTGCCAGCAGCCTCATAGCGGGAGACTTTGAGACCCAGTACTTC	CASSLIAGDFETQYF
few	-	TRBJ2-1	TRBV7-9	TGTGCCAGCATCATTGGGGGGTGGTCGGTCTACAATGAGCAGTTCTTC	CASIIGGWSVYNEQFF
-	-	TRBJ2-6	TRBV19	TGTGCCAGTAGTATAGGAACAGTCTCTGGGGCCAACGTCCTGACTTTC	CASSIGTVSGANVLTF
-	-	TRBJ2-7	TRBV7-8	TGTGCCAGCAGCCTACGGGCAGGGGTCTACGAGCAGTACTTC	CASSLRAGVYEQYF
few	-	TRBJ2-1	TRBV7-9	TGTGCCAGCAGCTACAGCTCCTACAATGAGCAGTTCTTC	CASSYSSYNEQFF
few	TRBD1	TRBJ1-1	TRBV19	TGTGCCAGTAGTATGACAGGGGACACTGAAGCTTTCTTT	CASSMTGDTEAFF
many	TRBD1	TRBJ1-1	TRBV2	TGTGCCAGCAGCCGACAGGGGTTCACTGAAGCTTTCTTT	CASSRQGFTEAFF
-	-	TRBJ2-7	TRBV11-3	TGTGCCAGCAGCTTAGGTGGGGGAGACTACGAGCAGTACTTC	CASSLGGGDYEQYF
-	-	TRBJ2-7	TRBV29-1	TGCAGCGTTGAAGATCACCTCTACGAGCAGTACTTC	CSVEDHLYEQYF
-	TRBD1	TRBJ1-4	TRBV5-8	TGTGCCAGCAGCCCTGGGACAGCCCTTAATGAAAAACTGTTTTTT	CASSPGTALNEKLFF
-	-	TRBJ2-3	TRBV7-2	TGTGCCAGCAGCGGAGATGTCAATACAGATACGCAGTATTTT	CASSGDVNTDTQYF
-	TRBD2	TRBJ2-7	TRBV2	TGTGCCAGCAGTGACTTCACAACTAGCGGTAGGAACGAGCAGTACTTC	CASSDFTTSGRNEQYF
once	-	TRBJ2-5	TRBV2	TGTGCCAGCAGTGGAGACGACCAAGAGACCCAGTACTTC	CASSGDDQETQYF
-	-	TRBJ2-1	TRBV29-1	TGCAGCGTTGGATACAATGAGCAGTTCTTC	CSVGYNEQFF
few	-	TRBJ2-1	TRBV9	TGTGCCAGCAGCGTACTGGACAGCCATTACAATGAGCAGTTCTTC	CASSVLDSHYNEQFF
-	TRBD2	TRBJ2-2	TRBV28	TGTGCCAGCAAGGGACTAGCGGGAGGAGGTACCGGGGAGCTGTTTTTT	CASKGLAGGGTGELFF
few	TRBD2	TRBJ2-7	TRBV18	TGTGCCAGCTCACCAGTACTAGCGTCCAACTCCTACGAGCAGTACTTC	CASSPVLASNSYEQYF
-	-	TRBJ1-2	TRBV19	TGTGCCAGTAAATTTGGGCACTATGGCTACACCTTC	CASKFGHYGYTF
-	TRBD1	TRBJ1-3	TRBV18	TGTGCCAGCTCGCGCCCGGGACAGGGGAATACCATATATTTT	CASSRPGQGNTIYF
-	TRBD1	TRBJ1-2	TRBV15	TGTGCCACCAGCAGAGATAGGGGGCTGGGCTACACCTTC	CATSRDRGLGYTF
-	TRBD1	TRBJ2-2	TRBV5-4	TGTGCCAGCAGCTCGACAGGGGGTATCACCGGGGAGCTGTTTTTT	CASSSTGGITGELFF
-	-	TRBJ1-5	TRBV5-6	TGTGCCAGCAGCTTGACCACCTATAGCAATCAGCCCCAGCATTTT	CASSLTTYSNQPQHF
-	TRBD2	TRBJ2-1	TRBV7-9	TGTGCCAGCTACGCTGGGGGGGTTCCCTACAATGAGCAGTTCTTC	CASYAGGVPYNEQFF
-	TRBD1	TRBJ2-7	TRBV30	TGTGCCTGGAACCCGGGACAGGGCGGTGAGCAGTACTTC	CAWNPGQGGEQYF
once	TRBD1	TRBJ1-2	TRBV7-2	TGTGCCAGCAGCCAGGGCCGACAGGGCGGATATGGCTACACCTTC	CASSQGRQGGYGYTF
-	TRBD1	TRBJ1-1	TRBV4-3	TGCGCCAGCAGCCGGGACAGGGCCCTGAACACTGAAGCTTTCTTT	CASSRDRALNTEAFF
-	-	TRBJ2-1	TRBV7-3	TGTGCCAGCAGCTTAGGGTTCGCCTACAATGAGCAGTTCTTC	CASSLGFAYNEQFF
-	-	TRBJ2-2	TRBV5-6	TGTGCCAGCAGCTTGGCTTGGGTGGGTAGCCCGAACACCGGGGAGCTGTTTTTT	CASSLAWVGSPNTGELFF
-	TRBD2	TRBJ2-1	TRBV4-3	TGCGCCAGCAGCCAAGTGGGACTAGGGGCGAATGAGCAGTTCTTC	CASSQVGLGANEQFF
-	TRBD1	TRBJ1-2	TRBV6-4	TGTGCCAGCAGTGAGGGACAGAGTGGCTACACCTTC	CASSEGQSGYTF
-	TRBD1	TRBJ2-5	TRBV5-1	TGCGCCAGCAGCTTCGACAGGGCGTTGGGGGAGACCCAGTACTTC	CASSFDRALGETQYF